A single T cell receptor (beta chain) is shown here with its context. Its antigen is still unknown. This specimen comes from a study of CXCR3-negative and CXCR3-positive naive CD8 T cells. Each CD8+ T cell subset was sorted in triplicate, over 250,000 cells each. 5' RACE that incorporated UMI labels was used to prepare the TRB cDNA libraries. No DNA is given; TCRdb re-called the 5' RACE reads and lists each CDR3 protein once. The sample has approximately 49,000 distinct CDR3 sequences. Points from the study as a whole: TRB CDR3 properties served as the basis for inferring TCR strength, and surface CD5 was comparable between naive subsets.

Sequenced: memory CD8+ T cells from blood. The TCR was taken from a human donor in good health. Some clones in this sample may be carry-over from other donors' samples.

CDR3: CASSLGDSYNEQFF. The rearrangement joins TRBV12-3 or TRBV12-4 to TRBJ2-1. The CDR3 spans 14 residues.